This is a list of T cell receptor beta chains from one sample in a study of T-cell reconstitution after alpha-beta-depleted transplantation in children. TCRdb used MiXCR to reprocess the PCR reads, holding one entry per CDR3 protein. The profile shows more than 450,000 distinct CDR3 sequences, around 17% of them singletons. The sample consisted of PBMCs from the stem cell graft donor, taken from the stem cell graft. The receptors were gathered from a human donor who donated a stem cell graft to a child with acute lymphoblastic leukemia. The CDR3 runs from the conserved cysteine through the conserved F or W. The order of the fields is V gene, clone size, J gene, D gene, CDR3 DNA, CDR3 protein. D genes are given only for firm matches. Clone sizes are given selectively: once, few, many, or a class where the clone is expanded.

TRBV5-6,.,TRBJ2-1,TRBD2,TGTGCCAGCAGCTCGGGCGCTAGCGGGAGCTTGGGCAATGAGCAGTTCTTC,CASSSGASGSLGNEQFF
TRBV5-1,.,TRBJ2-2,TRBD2,TGCGCCAGCAGCTTGGAGGGACTAGCTCGGTCCGGGGAGCTGTTTTTT,CASSLEGLARSGELFF
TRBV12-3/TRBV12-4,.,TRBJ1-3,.,TGTGCCAGCAGTGGGGATCGCTCTGGAAACACCATATATTTT,CASSGDRSGNTIYF
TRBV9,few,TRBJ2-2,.,TGTGCCAGCAGCTATTCAGGAGGAACGGGGGAGCTGTTTTTT,CASSYSGGTGELFF
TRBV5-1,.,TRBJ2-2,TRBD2,TGCGCCTCCATAGGGACTAGCGGGACGAACACCGGGGAGCTGTTTTTT,CASIGTSGTNTGELFF
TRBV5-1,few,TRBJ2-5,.,TGCGCCAGCAGCTTAGGGGAAGTGGACTTCCAAGAGACCCAGTACTTC,CASSLGEVDFQETQYF
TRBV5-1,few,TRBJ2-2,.,TGCGCCAGCAGCTTGTCCCGGGGTTCGGGCGGGGAGCTGTTTTTT,CASSLSRGSGGELFF
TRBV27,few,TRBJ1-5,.,TGTGCCAGCAGTTTAGGGGCTGGGGGCAAACAGCCCCAGCATTTT,CASSLGAGGKQPQHF
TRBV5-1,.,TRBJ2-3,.,TGCGCCAGCAGCTTGGCAACTCGCAACGCCCCAGATACGCAGTATTTT,CASSLATRNAPDTQYF
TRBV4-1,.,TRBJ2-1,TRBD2,TGCGCCAGTACCTTAACTAGCGGGAGGAGTAGCTCCTACAATGAGCAGTTCTTC,CASTLTSGRSSSYNEQFF
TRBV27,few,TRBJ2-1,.,TGTGCCAGCAGTCCTAACCAAATGGAGCAGTTCTTC,CASSPNQMEQFF
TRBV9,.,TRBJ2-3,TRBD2,TGTGCCAGCAGCGTAACTCCCACTAGCGGGATATTAGATACGCAGTATTTT,CASSVTPTSGILDTQYF
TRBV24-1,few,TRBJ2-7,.,TGTGCCACCAGTGAAACGGGACAAATCTACGAGCAGTACTTC,CATSETGQIYEQYF
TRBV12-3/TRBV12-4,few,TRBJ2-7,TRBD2,TGTGCCAGCAGCGGACTAGGTGGCGAGCAGTACTTC,CASSGLGGEQYF
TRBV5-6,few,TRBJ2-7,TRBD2,TGTGCCAGCACCGAGAGGGGGACTAGCCATTCCTACGAGCAGTACTTC,CASTERGTSHSYEQYF
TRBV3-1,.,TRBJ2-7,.,TGTGCCAGCAGCCAAGTTCGGGCTACCTACGAGCAGTACTTC,CASSQVRATYEQYF
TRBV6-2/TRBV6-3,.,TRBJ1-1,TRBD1,TGTGCCAGTAGACAGGGCCTTTCGGACACTGAAGCTTTCTTT,CASRQGLSDTEAFF
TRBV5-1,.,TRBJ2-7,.,TGCGCCAGCAGCTACTGGGACGGCCGCTCCTACGAGCAGTACTTC,CASSYWDGRSYEQYF
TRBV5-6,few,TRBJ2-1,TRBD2,TGTGCCAGCAGCTACCCGGGACTAGCGGCCTACAATGAGCAGTTCTTC,CASSYPGLAAYNEQFF
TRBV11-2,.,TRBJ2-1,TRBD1,TGTGCCAGCCTTACTGGGACAGGGACAACCTACAATGAGCAGTTCTTC,CASLTGTGTTYNEQFF
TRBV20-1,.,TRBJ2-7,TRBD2,TGCAGTGCTAAGAGGGCGGGAGGGCGTACCTACGAGCAGTACTTC,CSAKRAGGRTYEQYF
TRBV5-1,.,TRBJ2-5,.,TGCGCCAGCAGCTATCCAACTAGTGGGGCTAAAGAGACCCAGTACTTC,CASSYPTSGAKETQYF
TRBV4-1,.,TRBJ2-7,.,TGCGCCAGCAGCCAACCTACTGGCGCGAGACACTACGAGCAGTACTTC,CASSQPTGARHYEQYF
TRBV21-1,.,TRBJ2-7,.,TGTGCCAGCAGCGCCGTACGGGACGGACTAATCGAGCAGTACTTC,CASSAVRDGLIEQYF
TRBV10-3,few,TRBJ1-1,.,TGTGCCATCAGGGAACAGGAAAGGACCACTGAAGCTTTCTTT,CAIREQERTTEAFF
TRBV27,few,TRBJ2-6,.,TGTGCCAGCGGCGCGCTTAGGGCCAACGTCCTGACTTTC,CASGALRANVLTF
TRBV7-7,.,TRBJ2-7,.,TGTGCCAGCAGCCCCCTAACAGGGTTCGCCTACGAGCAGTACTTC,CASSPLTGFAYEQYF
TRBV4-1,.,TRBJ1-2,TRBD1,TGCGCCAGCAGCCAGGTCCCGCCGCGGACAGGACCTAGGGGCTACACCTTC,CASSQVPPRTGPRGYTF
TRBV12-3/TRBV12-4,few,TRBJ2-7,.,TGTGCCAGCAGTTGGGGCCACATTAGCTCCTACGAGCAGTACTTC,CASSWGHISSYEQYF
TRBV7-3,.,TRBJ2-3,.,TGTGCCAGCAGCCGGGACACCGGGCCAGATACGCAGTATTTT,CASSRDTGPDTQYF
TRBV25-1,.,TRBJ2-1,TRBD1,TGTGCCAGCAGTGAATTGGGAGAAGGGTTGACAGGGGGCTCCCCCCGCTCCTACAATGAGCAGTTCTTC,CASSELGEGLTGGSPRSYNEQFF
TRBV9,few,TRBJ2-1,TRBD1,TGTGCCAGCAGCCGCGACAGGGTGGATGAGCAGTTCTTC,CASSRDRVDEQFF
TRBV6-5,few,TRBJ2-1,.,TGTGCCAGCAGTTACCTCGCGGGCCGGGACAATGAGCAGTTCTTC,CASSYLAGRDNEQFF
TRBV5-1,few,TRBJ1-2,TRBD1,TGCGCCAGCAGCTTGGGTCAGGGGGCGGCTGAGGGCTACACCTTC,CASSLGQGAAEGYTF
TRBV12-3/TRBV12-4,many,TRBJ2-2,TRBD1,TGTGCCAGCAGTCCCCGGGACAGGGTGAACACCGGGGAGCTGTTTTTT,CASSPRDRVNTGELFF
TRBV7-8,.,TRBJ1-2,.,TGTGCCAGCCGGGGGGACTATGGCTACACCTTC,CASRGDYGYTF
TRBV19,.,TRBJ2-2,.,TGTGCCAGTAGTATGTGGCTAGCGCCTACCGGGGAGCTGTTTTTT,CASSMWLAPTGELFF
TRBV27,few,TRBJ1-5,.,TGTGCCAGCAGTTTAACCCAGGGATGGCAGCCCCAGCATTTT,CASSLTQGWQPQHF
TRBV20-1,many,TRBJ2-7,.,TGCAGTGCTAGAGATCAGCAGCTCTCCCCCTACGAGCAGTACTTC,CSARDQQLSPYEQYF
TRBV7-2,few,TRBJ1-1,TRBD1,TGTGCCAGCAGCTCCACCGGGACAGGGAGGACTGAAGCTTTCTTT,CASSSTGTGRTEAFF